Each of the 23 T cell receptor beta chains below was sequenced from the same sample in a study of CD8 T cells in ankylosing spondylitis (dated by TCRdb to the late 2010s). Libraries were constructed by 5' RACE. Data came from an Illumina HiSeq 2500. The public reads were reprocessed in TCRdb via fastp at Q25 and MiXCR, keeping in-frame beta chains. One record per CDR3 amino acid sequence lists the most common genes and DNA. For this sample there are roughly 490,000 distinct CDR3 sequences; approximately 5% appear just once. Roughly 3.5% of the sample is held by the ten biggest clonotypes. Broader findings and caveats from the paper: A TCR beta motif made up of several highly homologous amino acid variants appeared to be characteristic of blood from ankylosing spondylitis patients.

Which antigens these TCRs recognize remains unknown. The sample consisted of blood, either unsorted or a sorted T cell fraction (not recorded which). The receptors were gathered from a male donor with ankylosing spondylitis.

This clonotype has a count of ten or more. This chain links TRBV4-3 with TRBJ2-2; D uncertain. Germline lookup yields CDR1 LGHNA and CDR2 YSLEER. Deletions cut 0 bases from V and 4 bases from J, with 12 bases between. This CDR3 region has 16 residues. The CDR3 region is CASSQDLGFGTGELFF. The DNA of the CDR3 is TGCGCCAGCAGCCAAGACTTGGGGTTTGGCACCGGGGAGCTGTTTTTT.

The rearrangement uses TRBV2 and TRBJ2-7; tentatively, D is TRBD2 (6 bases). Trimming removed 6 bases at V and 6 bases at J, with 12 bases between. The CDR3 runs to 12 residues. In germline, CDR1 is SNHLY, CDR2 FYNNEI. The CDR3 DNA reads as TGTGCCAGCAGACTGACTAGTTTCGAGCAGTACTTC. Its translation: CASRLTSFEQYF.

The chain is built from TRBV27 and TRBJ2-7; 9 nucleotides match TRBD2. Germline-derived CDR1 and CDR2 are MNHEY and SMNVEV (reference sequence). This CDR3 is built from 14 residues. V lost 7 bases, J lost 6 bases, and 10 bases stayed unmatched. CDR3 nucleotides: TGTGCCAGCACCCCCATAGCGGGAGTCTTCGAGCAGTACTTC. This codes for CASTPIAGVFEQYF.

The chain employs TRBV30 and TRBJ2-1; 10 bases are shared with TRBD2. Germline loops: CDR1 GTSNPN, CDR2 SVGIG (reference sequence). CDR3 length equals 17 residues. After removal of 1 base from V and 1 base from J, the junction contained 7 bases not matched to a gene. CDR3 residues: CAWSGLAGALSYNEQFF. The CDR3 DNA reads as TGTGCCTGGAGTGGTCTAGCGGGGGCTTTATCCTACAATGAGCAGTTCTTC.

This clonotype was detected many times. The V gene is TRBV5-1, the J gene TRBJ2-1, with no clear D. V dropped 5 bases and J dropped 0 bases, with 6 bases sitting between them. Germline CDR1 and CDR2: SGHRS and YFSETQ. The CDR3 consists of 13 residues. For the CDR3, the DNA is TGCGCCAGCAGGGTCGACTCCTACAATGAGCAGTTCTTC. Residues: CASRVDSYNEQFF.

The V call is TRBV14, the J call TRBJ1-3, with D uncertain. The V and J ends lost 0 bases and 4 bases respectively, with 13 bases between them. The germline V gene encodes CDR1 SGHDN and CDR2 FVKESK. The CDR3 has 16 amino acids. In DNA form, the CDR3 reads TGTGCCAGCAGCCAAGATTGGCGAGGTTGGGGAAACACCATATATTTT. Translated: CASSQDWRGWGNTIYF.

This clonotype was counted only a few times. The chain carries TRBV24-1 and TRBJ2-1; 10 nucleotides agree with TRBD1. Germline lookup yields CDR1 KGHDR and CDR2 SFDVKD. Unmatched junction bases numbered 3, after V lost 8 bases and J lost 6 bases. This CDR3 is 13 amino acids long. CDR3 amino acids: CATTGTGVNEQFF. DNA for the CDR3: TGTGCCACCACCGGGACAGGGGTCAATGAGCAGTTCTTC.

This clonotype was found many times. This sequence joins TRBV4-2 and TRBJ1-2; D is possibly TRBD1 (5 bases). Looked up from germline, CDR1 is LGHNA and CDR2 is YNFKEQ. The CDR3 has 17 amino acids. Trimming took off 0 bases at V and 4 bases at J, with 18 bases between the two ends. In DNA form, the CDR3 reads TGTGCCAGCAGCCAAGAGATCCGGGACGCCGCTACCTATGGCTACACCTTC. Translation gives CASSQEIRDAATYGYTF.

This clonotype was detected many times. CDR3 sequence (DNA): TGTGCCAGCAGTTTTCAGGGGTTCTACACTGAAGCTTTCTTT. This encodes CASSFQGFYTEAFF. The chain couples TRBV28 to TRBJ1-1; D might be TRBD1 (6 bases). The germline V and J ends were trimmed by 3 bases and 3 bases, with 11 bases remaining between them. CDR1 is MDHEN and CDR2 is SYDVKM in the germline V gene. The CDR3 is 14 amino acids. Together with reference TRBV28 and TRBJ1-1, the CDR3 gives the full variable domain: DVKVTQSSRYLVKRTGEKVFLECVQDMDHENMFWYRQDPGLGLRLIYFSYDVKMKEKGDIPEGYSVSREKKERFSLILESASTNQTSMYLCASSFQGFYTEAFFGQGTRLTVV.

J is TRBJ1-4 and V is TRBV7-9, with no clear D. This CDR3 is built from 14 residues. Trimming removed 1 base at V and 11 bases at J, with 14 bases between. CDR1 is SEHNR and CDR2 is FQNEAQ in the germline V gene (reference sequence). The CDR3 reads CASSLGTAGRKLFF. For the CDR3, the DNA is TGTGCCAGCAGCTTAGGAACTGCAGGTCGGAAACTGTTTTTT. The full variable domain, rest sourced from reference TRBV7-9 and TRBJ1-4, is DTGVSQNPRHKITKRGQNVTFRCDPISEHNRLYWYRQTLGQGPEFLTYFQNEAQLEKSRLLSDRFSAERPKGSFSTLEIQRTEQGDSAMYLCASSLGTAGRKLFFGSGTQLSVL.

This clonotype was counted at least ten times. The V gene is TRBV12-3 or TRBV12-4, the J gene TRBJ1-1; no clear D. The CDR3 spans 14 residues. V shed 5 bases and J shed 9 bases, with 19 bases lying between them. The CDR3 protein is CASSPGVLWGKAFF. The CDR3 DNA sequence: TGTGCCAGCAGTCCTGGGGTCCTCTGGGGAAAAGCTTTCTTT.

The table lists this clonotype with many counts. The chain carries TRBV5-5 and TRBJ1-4; 8 nucleotides agree with TRBD1. CDR1 is SGHKS, CDR2 YYEKEE, per germline (reference sequence). The CDR3 contains 16 residues. V shed 4 bases, J shed 4 bases, and the junction held 9 bases outside the gene matches. In nucleotides, the CDR3 is TGTGCCAGCAGCCCTTTACAGGGGGTCGATAATGAAAAACTGTTTTTT. This encodes CASSPLQGVDNEKLFF.

As to this clonotype: A read error may be the cause here, since a much bigger clone is one base away. J is TRBJ2-3 and V is TRBV4-2; possible D gene TRBD1, 5 bases. The CDR3 runs to 14 residues. Germline CDR1 reads LGHNA; CDR2 reads YNFKEQ. CDR3 sequence: CANSQGANTDTQYF. The CDR3 DNA reads as TGTGCCAACAGCCAAGGGGCTAACACAGATACGCAGTATTTT.

There are many counts of this clonotype. The chain recombines TRBV9 with TRBJ2-3; the match to TRBD2 covers 9 bases. CDR3 length: 15 amino acids. J was trimmed by 8 bases and V by 0 bases; bases with no gene match: 7. Germline V lookup: CDR1 SGDLS, CDR2 YYNGEE. The CDR3 loop reads CASSVETSGLGTQYF. CDR3 nucleotides: TGTGCCAGCAGCGTAGAGACTAGCGGTCTCGGTACGCAGTATTTT.

This clonotype was observed at least ten times. The chain joins TRBV20-1 to TRBJ2-3; 13 bases line up with TRBD2. V trimming: 5 bases; J trimming: 5 bases; junction bases outside the gene matches: 10. The V gene's germline CDR1 is DFQATT and CDR2 SNEGSKA (reference sequence). This CDR3 is 16 amino acids long. CDR3: CSASGLAGVPGDTQYF. DNA for the CDR3: TGCAGTGCTTCAGGACTAGCGGGAGTCCCAGGAGATACGCAGTATTTT.

The chain links TRBV20-1 to TRBJ2-5; TRBD1 is a possible D gene (5 bases). This CDR3 comprises 13 residues. With 2 bases removed from V and 1 base from J, the gap between germline ends came to 8 bases. CDR1 and CDR2 from the germline V gene are DFQATT and SNEGSKA (reference sequence). CDR3 loop: CSARFRGQETQYF. In nucleotides, the CDR3 is TGCAGTGCTAGATTTAGGGGCCAAGAGACCCAGTACTTC.

CDR3 protein: CASTSSRASGPYQETQYF. The CDR3 coding sequence is TGTGCCAGCACCTCATCGAGGGCTAGCGGGCCTTACCAAGAGACCCAGTACTTC. The chain links TRBV27 to TRBJ2-5; 8 bases are a match to TRBD2. The germline V gene encodes CDR1 MNHEY and CDR2 SMNVEV (reference sequence). The CDR3 length is 18 residues. The V gene end was trimmed by 7 bases and the J gene end by 0 bases; junction bases not matched to a gene: 16.

Many counts were recorded for this clonotype. This chain joins TRBV6-5 and TRBJ1-1; D is uncertain. Trimming shortened V by 2 bases and J by 1 base, and 8 bases separated the two germline ends. The CDR3 covers 14 residues. The germline CDR1 and CDR2 sequences are MNHEY and SVGAGI. DNA for the CDR3: TGTGCCAGCAGTTACGACCCGAAGAACACTGAAGCTTTCTTT. Amino acids: CASSYDPKNTEAFF.

This clonotype was observed at least ten times. This chain uses TRBV5-1 with TRBJ2-1; 9 positions agree with TRBD1. This CDR3 contains 19 residues. Germline V gives CDR1 SGHRS, CDR2 YFSETQ. With 4 bases clipped from V and 0 bases from J, the junction kept 14 bases outside the gene matches. CDR3 nucleotide sequence: TGCGCCAGCAGCCTTGCTCCGGGACAGGGCAGGAGCTCCTACAATGAGCAGTTCTTC. Protein: CASSLAPGQGRSSYNEQFF. Looking up the rest from reference TRBV5-1 and TRBJ2-1 gives the full variable domain: KAGVTQTPRYLIKTRGQQVTLSCSPISGHRSVSWYQQTPGQGLQFLFEYFSETQRNKGNFPGRFSGRQFSNSRSEMNVSTLELGDSALYLCASSLAPGQGRSSYNEQFFGPGTRLTVL.

The rearrangement uses TRBV3-1 and TRBJ2-7, with D uncertain. The CDR3 totals 13 residues. V dropped 3 bases and J dropped 5 bases, with 11 bases sitting between them. In germline, CDR1 is LGHDT, CDR2 YNNKEL (reference sequence). This chain's CDR3 is CASSQGNPDEQYF. CDR3 nucleotides: TGTGCCAGCAGCCAGGGCAATCCTGACGAGCAGTACTTC.

The table lists this clonotype with many counts. This chain joins TRBV7-9 and TRBJ1-1; TRBD1 matches 10 bases. Germline V CDR1 and CDR2: SEHNR, FQNEAQ (reference sequence). This CDR3 contains 13 residues. Unmatched junction bases numbered 9, after V lost 5 bases and J lost 12 bases. The CDR3 DNA is TGTGCCAGCAGCCCGGGACAGGGGCTTATATCTTTCTTT. As protein: CASSPGQGLISFF.

This clonotype was observed many times. The genes are TRBV12-3 or TRBV12-4 and TRBJ1-3, with a weak D call TRBD1 (6 bases). CDR3 size: 14 residues. Trimming removed 6 bases at V and 2 bases at J, with 11 bases between. The CDR3 region is CASSPGQTGNTIYF. The CDR3 coding sequence is TGTGCCAGCAGCCCCGGACAGACTGGAAACACCATATATTTT.

The genes are TRBV20-1 and TRBJ2-7; D not resolved. The ends were cut back, 4 bases at V and 3 bases at J, with 16 bases in the middle. Per germline, CDR1 DFQATT and CDR2 SNEGSKA (reference sequence). This CDR3 contains 14 residues. CDR3: CSAKGLSDYYEQYF. The DNA of the CDR3 is TGCAGTGCTAAAGGGCTCTCAGATTACTACGAGCAGTACTTC.